This T cell receptor (beta chain) appears in the sequencing data of a study of OX40 agonist ivuxolimab in advanced cancers. Trimming removed 0 bases at V and 4 bases at J, with 12 bases between. Per germline, CDR1 ENHRY and CDR2 SYGVKD. CDR3 length equals 15 residues. Here immunoSEQ multiplex PCR was the method, and the copy in TCRdb shows in-frame clones only, minus some. The top ten hold about 0.76% of the sample, which has around 80,000 clones, roughly 88% seen once. A few counts support this clone. This TCR was sampled from an adult with an advanced solid tumor such as melanoma, head and neck, liver or kidney cancer. The chain joins TRBV10-3 to TRBJ1-1; D gene uncertain. Here the sequenced sample was CD4+ or CD8+ T cells sorted from blood, taken in a trial of the OX40 agonist ivuxolimab. CDR3 sequence reads: CAISESAGMGTEAFF. The CDR3 DNA sequence: TGTGCCATCAGTGAGTCAGCCGGGATGGGCACTGAAGCTTTCTTT.